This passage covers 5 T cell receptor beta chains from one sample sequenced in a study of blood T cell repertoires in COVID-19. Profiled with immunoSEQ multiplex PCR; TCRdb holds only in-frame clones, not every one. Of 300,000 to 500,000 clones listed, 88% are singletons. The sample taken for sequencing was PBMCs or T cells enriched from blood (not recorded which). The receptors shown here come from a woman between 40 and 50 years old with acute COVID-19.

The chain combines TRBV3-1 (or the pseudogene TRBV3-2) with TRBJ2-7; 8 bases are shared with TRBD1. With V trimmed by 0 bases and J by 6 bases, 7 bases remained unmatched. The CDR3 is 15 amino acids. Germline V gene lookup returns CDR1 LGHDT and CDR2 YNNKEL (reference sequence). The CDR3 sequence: CASSQDRTGRSEQYF. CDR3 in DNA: TGTGCCAGCAGCCAAGATAGGACAGGGAGAAGCGAGCAGTACTTC.

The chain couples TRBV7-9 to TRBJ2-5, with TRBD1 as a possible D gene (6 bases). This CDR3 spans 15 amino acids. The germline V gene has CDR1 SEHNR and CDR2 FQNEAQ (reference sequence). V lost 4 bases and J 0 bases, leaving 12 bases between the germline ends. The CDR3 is CASSWGHGDQETQYF. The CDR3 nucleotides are TGTGCCAGCAGCTGGGGACACGGAGACCAAGAGACCCAGTACTTC.

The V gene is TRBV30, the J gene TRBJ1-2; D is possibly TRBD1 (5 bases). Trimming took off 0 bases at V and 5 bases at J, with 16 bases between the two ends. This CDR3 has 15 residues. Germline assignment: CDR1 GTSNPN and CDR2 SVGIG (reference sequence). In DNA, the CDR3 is TGTGCCTGGAGTGTACCCGGGCCGGGGGGGTATGGCTACACCTTC. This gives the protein CAWSVPGPGGYGYTF.

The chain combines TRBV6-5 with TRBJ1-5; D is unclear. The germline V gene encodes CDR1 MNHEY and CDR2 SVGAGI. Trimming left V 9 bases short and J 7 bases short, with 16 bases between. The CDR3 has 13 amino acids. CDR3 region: CASGREGDQPQHF. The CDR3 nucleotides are TGTGCCAGTGGTCGGGAAGGAGACCAGCCCCAGCATTTT.

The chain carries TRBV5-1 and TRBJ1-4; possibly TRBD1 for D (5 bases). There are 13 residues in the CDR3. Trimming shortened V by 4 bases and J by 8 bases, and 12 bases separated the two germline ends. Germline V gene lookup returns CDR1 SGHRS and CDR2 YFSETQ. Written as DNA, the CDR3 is TGCGCCAGCAGCCTCGCGGGGGAGGAAAAACTGTTTTTT. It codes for CASSLAGEEKLFF.